Listed below are T cell receptor beta chains from one sample, sequenced in a study of T-cell memory formation after mild COVID-19. TCRdb fed the 5' RACE reads into MiXCR, producing one record per CDR3 protein. The sample records fewer than 250,000 distinct CDR3 sequences, approximately 15% being singletons. Sequenced: PBMCs or a T cell subset sorted from them (not recorded which). The receptors derive from an adult woman who had mild COVID-19 (a few samples of this study predate the infection). Cell type and time point are not known. Both conserved end residues are part of each CDR3. D genes are given only for firm matches. The listing skips clone size in some rows; elsewhere it reads once, few, many or a size class.

clone_size	v_call	d_call	j_call	cdr3_nt	cdr3_aa
many	TRBV6-1	NA	TRBJ2-7	TGTGCCAGCAGCAGGACAGCCTCCTACGAGCAGTACTTC	CASSRTASYEQYF
NA	TRBV5-6	NA	TRBJ2-1	TGTGCCAGCAGCCTATTTCTAAGCTCCTACAATGAGCAGTTCTTC	CASSLFLSSYNEQFF
NA	TRBV25-1	NA	TRBJ1-3	TGTGCCAGCAGCGTGGACCAGGGCGGAAACACCATATATTTT	CASSVDQGGNTIYF
few	TRBV12-3/TRBV12-4	TRBD1	TRBJ2-7	TGTGCCAGCAGGACAGGGGGAAACTACGAGCAGTACTTC	CASRTGGNYEQYF
NA	TRBV12-3/TRBV12-4	TRBD2	TRBJ2-3	TGTGCCAGCAGTTTGGGACTAGCGGGAGAGGATACGCAGTATTTT	CASSLGLAGEDTQYF
NA	TRBV9	NA	TRBJ2-1	TGTGCCAGCAGCGTAGGGGCGAGTCGGAGCTCCTACAATGAGCAGTTCTTC	CASSVGASRSSYNEQFF
many	TRBV4-1	NA	TRBJ1-2	TGCGCCAGCAGCCACCAAGGGCAGGGGAGGCGTTATGGCTACACCTTC	CASSHQGQGRRYGYTF
NA	TRBV12-3/TRBV12-4	TRBD2	TRBJ2-1	TGTGCCAGCAGTTCCCTCCTAGCGGGAGAGCAGTTCTTC	CASSSLLAGEQFF
NA	TRBV7-6	TRBD1	TRBJ2-1	TGTGCCAGCACCCGTAATACGGGCAGGGGGCTGAGCTATGAGCAGTTCTTC	CASTRNTGRGLSYEQFF
NA	TRBV12-3/TRBV12-4	NA	TRBJ2-6	TGTGCCAGCAGTCCCCTCGGGTTCACTGGGGCCAACGTCCTGACTTTC	CASSPLGFTGANVLTF
NA	TRBV6-2/TRBV6-3	NA	TRBJ2-1	TGTGCCAGCAGTTACCCCCCCTGGCGGGATAACAATGAGCAGTTCTTC	CASSYPPWRDNNEQFF
few	TRBV5-4	NA	TRBJ1-1	TGTGCCAGCAGCTATATCAGAGATGAAGCTTTCTTT	CASSYIRDEAFF
NA	TRBV28	NA	TRBJ2-5	TGTGCCAGCAGTTCACCCAGGGGGGTAAAAGAGACCCAGTACTTC	CASSSPRGVKETQYF
NA	TRBV12-3/TRBV12-4	TRBD2	TRBJ2-1	TGTGCCAGCAGTTTAGTCCCAGCGGGGGTCCAGTTCTTC	CASSLVPAGVQFF
NA	TRBV12-3/TRBV12-4	TRBD2	TRBJ2-3	TGTGCCAGCAGTCCTCAACTAGCGGGAGGAGGTACGCAGTATTTT	CASSPQLAGGGTQYF